These 14 T cell receptor beta chains originate from one sample sequenced in a study of T cell responses to AZD1222 COVID-19 vaccine. Some clones are missing from TCRdb's copy, which holds only in-frame ones; the method was immunoSEQ multiplex PCR. Of roughly 180,000 clones listed, over 90% are singletons. This sample comprised peripheral blood, obtained 28 days after the second AZD1222 dose. The receptor set was obtained from an adult who received the AZD1222 COVID-19 vaccine.

V usage is TRBV19 and J usage is TRBJ1-1, with 7 nucleotides matching TRBD1. The CDR3 has 18 amino acids. The ends lost 0 bases at V and 0 bases at J; junction bases unmatched: 10. The germline V gene encodes CDR1 LNHDA and CDR2 SQIVND (reference sequence). The chain's CDR3 is CASSIERGPVRMNTEAFF. The CDR3 DNA reads as TGTGCCAGTAGTATAGAAAGGGGGCCTGTAAGGATGAACACTGAAGCTTTCTTT.

This chain links TRBV7-9 with TRBJ2-7; weak D call: TRBD2 (6 bases). CDR3 length: 13 residues. The V end lost 3 bases, the J end lost 4 bases, and 10 bases lay between the germline ends. Germline CDR1 SEHNR, CDR2 FQNEAQ (reference sequence). CDR3 DNA: TGTGCCAGCAGCTTTGGAGGGGAGTACGAGCAGTACTTC. This codes for CASSFGGEYEQYF.

The chain joins TRBV7-9 to TRBJ1-2; D unclear. V gave up 5 bases and J gave up 4 bases, with 8 bases separating them. Per germline, CDR1 SEHNR and CDR2 FQNEAQ (reference sequence). The CDR3 totals 12 residues. CDR3 nucleotides: TGTGCCAGCAGCCGGCCGGGCTATGGCTACACCTTC. Translation: CASSRPGYGYTF.

The chain combines TRBV2 with TRBJ1-2; a weak D match, TRBD1 (5 bases). Germline CDR1 is SNHLY and CDR2 is FYNNEI. The CDR3 is 15 residues long. V lost 6 bases to trimming and J lost 0 bases, with 14 bases between them. The CDR3: CASRLDGGSNYGYTF. As DNA, the CDR3 is TGTGCCAGCAGATTGGACGGGGGATCTAACTATGGCTACACCTTC. The whole variable domain, remainder taken from reference TRBV2 and TRBJ1-2, is EPEVTQTPSHQVTQMGQEVILRCVPISNHLYFYWYRQILGQKVEFLVSFYNNEISEKSEIFDDQFSVERPDGSNFTLKIRSTKLEDSAMYFCASRLDGGSNYGYTFGSGTRLTVV.

Written as DNA, the CDR3 is TGTGCCAGCAGCCGGACAGAGAGCTCCTACGAGCAGTACTTC. Translated: CASSRTESSYEQYF. The gene calls are TRBV7-9 and TRBJ2-7, with D perhaps TRBD1 (6 bases). Germline V gives CDR1 SEHNR, CDR2 FQNEAQ (reference sequence). CDR3 size: 14 residues. Between the trimmed V and J ends, which lost 5 bases and 0 bases, there was a span of 11 bases.

This clone was found a few times. The chain combines TRBV3-1 (or the pseudogene TRBV3-2) with TRBJ2-7, with D perhaps TRBD1 (5 bases). This CDR3 has 13 amino acids. V was clipped by 2 bases and J by 6 bases, with 11 bases between them. CDR1 is LGHDT and CDR2 is YNNKEL in the germline V gene (reference sequence). The CDR3 sequence: CASSQPGLGEQYF. The CDR3 nucleotides read TGTGCCAGCAGCCAACCAGGGCTCGGCGAGCAGTACTTC.

V usage is TRBV6-6 and J usage is TRBJ2-7; perhaps TRBD1 as D (6 bases). The CDR3 spans 14 residues. V was trimmed by 5 bases and J by 0 bases, leaving 11 bases between them. The V gene's germline CDR1 is MNHNY and CDR2 SVGAGI (reference sequence). CDR3 in amino acids: CASSHDRSSYEQYF. The CDR3 DNA is TGTGCCAGCAGTCACGACAGGAGCTCCTACGAGCAGTACTTC.

V usage is TRBV7-2 and J usage is TRBJ1-4; D call uncertain. Looked up from germline, CDR1 is SGHTA and CDR2 is FQGNSA. CDR3 size: 15 residues. The V and J ends lost 2 bases and 2 bases respectively, with 9 bases between them. CDR3 loop: CASSLFGRTNEKLFF. The CDR3 DNA reads TGTGCCAGCAGCTTATTTGGCAGGACTAATGAAAAACTGTTTTTT.

In nucleotides, the CDR3 is TGTGCCACCAGTGATGTCCGGGGGACTAGCGGAAGCACAGATACGCAGTATTTT. It yields the protein CATSDVRGTSGSTDTQYF. This chain connects TRBV24-1 to TRBJ2-3; 11 bases line up with TRBD2. The germline CDR1 and CDR2 sequences are KGHDR and SFDVKD. Unmatched junction bases numbered 7, after V lost 3 bases and J lost 0 bases. This CDR3 has 18 amino acids.

The chain combines TRBV7-9 with TRBJ2-5; D is possibly TRBD2 (6 bases). The V gene's germline CDR1 is SEHNR and CDR2 FQNEAQ (reference sequence). Trimming removed 3 bases from V and 1 base from J, with 12 bases in between. There are 15 residues in the CDR3. The CDR3 DNA reads TGTGCCAGCAGCTTTTCGGGAGCGAGCCAAGAGACCCAGTACTTC. Residues: CASSFSGASQETQYF. Drawing the rest from reference TRBV7-9 and TRBJ2-5, the complete variable domain is DTGVSQNPRHKITKRGQNVTFRCDPISEHNRLYWYRQTLGQGPEFLTYFQNEAQLEKSRLLSDRFSAERPKGSFSTLEIQRTEQGDSAMYLCASSFSGASQETQYFGPGTRLLVL.

The rearrangement joins TRBV11-2 to TRBJ1-6, with 7 positions matching TRBD1. Germline V gene lookup returns CDR1 SGHAT and CDR2 FQNNGV. V lost 6 bases, J lost 5 bases, and 4 bases stayed unmatched. The CDR3 runs to 14 residues. The CDR3 sequence is CASREQGDNSPLHF. The DNA for the CDR3 is TGTGCCAGCAGAGAGCAGGGGGATAATTCACCCCTCCACTTT.

DNA of the CDR3: TGTGCCAGCAGCCCATCTGGGGTCACTGAAGCTTTCTTT. Protein sequence: CASSPSGVTEAFF. The chain links TRBV7-3 to TRBJ1-1, with D uncertain. This CDR3 has 13 residues. Trimming removed 5 bases at V and 4 bases at J, with 11 bases between. Per germline, CDR1 SGHTA and CDR2 FQGTGA.

The rearrangement uses TRBV7-6 and TRBJ2-5; 9 nucleotides match TRBD2. V gave up 2 bases and J gave up 5 bases; unmatched junction bases: 6. Germline CDR1 reads SGHVS; CDR2 reads FNYEAQ. CDR3 length equals 15 residues. This chain's CDR3 is CASSLLPSGVETQYF. CDR3 sequence (DNA): TGTGCCAGCAGCTTACTCCCTAGCGGGGTTGAGACCCAGTACTTC.

The chain links TRBV29-1 to TRBJ1-2, with TRBD1 as a possible D gene (6 bases). The CDR3 length is 13 residues. V gave up 1 base and J gave up 4 bases, with 10 bases separating them. The germline CDR1 and CDR2 sequences are SQVTM and ANQGSEA. CDR3 sequence: CSVEGVRGYGYTF. The CDR3 nucleotides are TGCAGCGTTGAAGGGGTCAGGGGCTATGGCTACACCTTC.